This record looks at one T cell receptor (beta chain) sequence and its context. What it recognizes is unknown. Library preparation (for TCRbeta) was performed with unique molecular identifiers. A single record per CDR3 protein comes from TCRdb applying MiXCR to the PCR reads. The repertoire holds around 960,000 distinct CDR3 sequences, with around 30% as singletons. This specimen comes from a study of T-cell reconstitution after alpha-beta-depleted transplantation in children. General observations from the study: High day-60 TCRbeta diversity in some patients came from surviving recipient T cells and thymic progenitors. Reportedly, alpha-beta T cells present about two months post-transplant originated from several hundred expanded clones of graft origin. T-cell numbers and diversity one year post-transplant derived largely from freshly generated T cells.

The CDR3 length is 14 residues. The germline CDR1 and CDR2 sequences are SGDLS and YYNGEE. Trimming took 3 bases from V and 5 from J; bases not matched to a gene: 7. The chain combines TRBV9 with TRBJ2-5; 7 bases agree with TRBD1. This clonotype was obtained from a boy younger than two who had a stem cell transplant for SCID, so the T cells may come from the graft donor. Sequencing used PBMCs, mostly from graft donor cells, obtained 360 days after TCRalphabeta/CD19-depleted stem cell transplant. The CDR3 loop reads CASSEGGLEETQYF. As DNA, the CDR3 is TGTGCCAGCAGCGAAGGGGGCTTGGAGGAGACCCAGTACTTC.